This TCR beta chain is drawn from a study of blood T cells in healthy people across ages (dated by TCRdb to about 2015). Background on the whole study: In model experiments, roughly one uniquely barcoded TCR beta cDNA molecule per two T cells was captured by template switching. The study measured age-related changes in TCR beta repertoire diversity using deep sequencing normalized with unique cDNA molecular identifiers. The donors were split into four age groups: young (average about 15 years), middle-aged (around 37), aged (over 55) and long-lived (approximately 80). To avoid experimental bias, donors of different ages were spread randomly across the sequencing lanes. For two donors (one aged 18 to 29 and one aged 80 or older), the study analyzed two additional independent replicas of 1 million unique cDNA reads from the same blood draw. Paper-wide results and their limitations: Conclusive comparison of naive and antigen-experienced compartments was prevented by the profiling of bulk unsorted PBMCs. Estimates of total diversity based on one million sequenced T cells were regarded as lower bounds and as underestimates. There was a strong correlation between observed TCR beta diversity and the percentage of naive T cells measured by flow cytometry. Compared with the aged group, the long-lived group had more naive CD4+ T cells, fewer expanded clones and increased TCR diversity, a pattern suggesting age selection. As age increased, observed TCR beta diversity per million T cells dropped in a roughly linear way, and a significant reduction was already evident by age around 41. Because the CMV infection status of the donors was unknown, age-related changes in expanded clonotypes may potentially have been confounded.

The approximately 39 donors, aged about 6 to 90 years, were systemically healthy Caucasian individuals from Russia. About 10 milliliters of peripheral blood were drawn from each donor into EDTA-treated Vacutainer tubes. PBMCs were isolated by Ficoll-Paque density-gradient centrifugation, with at least 7 million obtained per sample. Trizol reagent was used to extract total RNA from the PBMCs, yielding at least 6 micrograms per sample. The percentages of naive CD45RAhigh/CD27high T cells were determined by flow cytometry on a PBMC aliquot from every donor. Libraries came from 5' RACE. Sequencing was carried out with an Illumina HiSeq 2500. A second PCR of about 7 to 12 cycles was performed with a sample-barcoded 5' primer and a J-beta primer mix. A unique molecular identifier was introduced onto each TCR beta cDNA molecule by a template-switch 5' adaptor carrying 12 random nucleotides. At least 2.5 million CDR3-containing paired-end reads were obtained from each sample. The Mint cDNA synthesis kit, primed by a TRBC-specific oligonucleotide, was used to synthesize first-strand cDNA from all RNA. After uracil-DNA glycosylase treatment, a first 18-cycle PCR used universal primers M1SS and BC2_uni_R on all cDNA. In the authors' own workflow: Each sample was normalized by randomly selecting 1 million high-quality reads, each carrying a distinct molecular identifier. Instead of being binned into consensus sequences, reads that shared molecular identifiers were thrown out. CDR3 identification, clonotype clustering and error correction used MiTCR with a Q25 quality threshold and the strictest error-elimination algorithm. A nonparametric unseen species model with Euler transformation was used to estimate a lower bound on total TCR beta diversity. TCRdb reran the public reads through fastp at Q25 and MiXCR, keeping productive beta chains. Identical CDR3 protein sequences are pooled into one entry, listed with their most common genes and DNA. The V and J calls and clone size come from TCRdb's table, not from the authors' own analysis. For this sample the table gives some 700,000 distinct CDR3 sequences, of which around 40% were detected only once. The ten most abundant clones make up 20% to 25% of the sample.

CDR1 and CDR2 are drawn from the germline V gene: MGHRA, YSYEKL. Germline trimming: 3 bases from V, 8 bases from J; junction bases outside gene matches: 6. From cysteine to phenylalanine, the CDR3 is 13 amino acids long. Kept here is only the CDR3 DNA, which spans 39 bases and is read in frame from base 1. Of note for this clonotype: It lacks a known antigen. The sample holds no much larger clone one base away, and base qualities are not on file.

The receptor comes from a woman between 55 and 75 years old in good health. The chain uses TRBV4-1 and TRBJ1-1; 7 bases in the junction line up with TRBD1. The sequencing input was blood. The bases read TGCGCCAGCAGCCAGGTCCCGGGACAGGAAGCTTTCTTT. Its protein product is CASSQVPGQEAFF.